The present TCR beta chain was sequenced within a study of CD8 T cells in Susac syndrome. V lost 1 base to trimming and J lost 1 base, with 12 bases between them. The germline V gene has CDR1 SGHKS and CDR2 YYEKEE (reference sequence). The CDR3 length is 16 residues. Random hexamers were used to reverse transcribe the RNA input (about 0.5 to 1 ug). TCRdb re-analysed the immunoSEQ multiplex PCR reads in MiXCR, keeping a single row per CDR3 protein. In the table there are about 300,000 distinct CDR3 sequences, roughly nine tenths of which are singletons. V usage is TRBV5-5 and J usage is TRBJ2-4; a weak D match, TRBD2 (6 bases). The source is a human donor with multiple sclerosis. The sequencing input was CD4+ T cells from PBMCs. CDR3 in DNA: TGTGCCAGCAGCTTGCCGTGGAGGGATGCCAAAAACATTCAGTACTTC. This translates into CASSLPWRDAKNIQYF.